These 5 T cell receptor beta chains were sequenced from one sample in a study of T cell responses to AZD1222 COVID-19 vaccine. Only in-frame clones appear in the TCRdb table, and some are missing; sequencing was by immunoSEQ multiplex PCR. This sample has 55,000 to 80,000 clones; roughly 80% occur once, and the top ten carry over 13%. This specimen was peripheral blood, taken on day 0 of AZD1222 vaccination. The origin of the receptors is an adult in good health.

The V and J genes are TRBV19 and TRBJ1-5; 7 bases fit TRBD1. CDR1 and CDR2 (germline): LNHDA, SQIVND (reference sequence). After removal of 9 bases from V and 1 base from J, the junction contained 6 bases not matched to a gene. The CDR3 has 14 residues. The CDR3 loop reads CASRQGGSNQPQHF. The CDR3 nucleotides read TGTGCCAGCAGACAGGGAGGGAGCAATCAGCCCCAGCATTTT.

This chain joins TRBV3-1 (or the pseudogene TRBV3-2) and TRBJ1-2, with a weak D call TRBD1 (6 bases). The CDR3 is 13 residues long. V was clipped by 0 bases and J by 6 bases, with 8 bases between them. Looked up from germline, CDR1 is LGHDT and CDR2 is YNNKEL (reference sequence). The CDR3 coding sequence is TGTGCCAGCAGCCAAGACAGGGGTCATGGCTACACCTTC. This sequence encodes CASSQDRGHGYTF.

This rearrangement joins TRBV18 to TRBJ1-5, with TRBD1 identical over 8 bases. V shed 3 bases, J shed 2 bases, and the junction held 3 bases outside the gene matches. Germline CDR1 is KGHSH and CDR2 is LQKENI. This CDR3 is built from 15 residues. The CDR3 DNA is TGTGCCAGCTCACCTGGACAGGGCGGCAATCAGCCCCAGCATTTT. This translates into CASSPGQGGNQPQHF.

Remarks on this clone: Different DNA sequences within this sample yield the same CDR3. In DNA form, the CDR3 reads TGTGCCAGCAGCCAGACCTACTCTGGAAACACCATATATTTT. This gives the protein CASSQTYSGNTIYF. This chain links TRBV3-1 (or the pseudogene TRBV3-2) with TRBJ1-3; D gene unclear. The V end lost 3 bases, the J end lost 0 bases, and 6 bases lay between the germline ends. The V gene's germline CDR1 is LGHDT and CDR2 YNNKEL (reference sequence). This CDR3 has 14 amino acids.

This chain uses TRBV6-6 with TRBJ1-2; the D is unclear. CDR3 length equals 14 residues. V was shortened by 6 bases and J by 5 bases, with 16 bases between the two germline ends. Germline CDR1 reads MNHNY; CDR2 reads SVGAGI (reference sequence). CDR3 bases: TGTGCCAGCAGCCCACGAGGAGCCGTGTATGGCTACACCTTC. It is translated as CASSPRGAVYGYTF.